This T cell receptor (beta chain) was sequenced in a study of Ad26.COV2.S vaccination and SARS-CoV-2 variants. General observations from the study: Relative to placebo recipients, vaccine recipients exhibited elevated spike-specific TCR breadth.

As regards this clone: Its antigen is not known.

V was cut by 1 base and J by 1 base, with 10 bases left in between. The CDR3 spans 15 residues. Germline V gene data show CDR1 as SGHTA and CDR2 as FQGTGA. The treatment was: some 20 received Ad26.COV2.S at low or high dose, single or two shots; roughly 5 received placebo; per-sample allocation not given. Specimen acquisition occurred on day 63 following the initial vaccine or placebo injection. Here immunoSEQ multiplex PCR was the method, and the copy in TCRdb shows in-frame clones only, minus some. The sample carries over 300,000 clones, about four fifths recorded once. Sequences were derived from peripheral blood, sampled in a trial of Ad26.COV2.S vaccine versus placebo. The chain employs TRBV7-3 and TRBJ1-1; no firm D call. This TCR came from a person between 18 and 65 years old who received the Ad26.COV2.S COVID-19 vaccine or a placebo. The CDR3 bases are TGTGCCAGCAGCTTAAATGGGAGAGAGAACACTGAAGCTTTCTTT. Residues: CASSLNGRENTEAFF.